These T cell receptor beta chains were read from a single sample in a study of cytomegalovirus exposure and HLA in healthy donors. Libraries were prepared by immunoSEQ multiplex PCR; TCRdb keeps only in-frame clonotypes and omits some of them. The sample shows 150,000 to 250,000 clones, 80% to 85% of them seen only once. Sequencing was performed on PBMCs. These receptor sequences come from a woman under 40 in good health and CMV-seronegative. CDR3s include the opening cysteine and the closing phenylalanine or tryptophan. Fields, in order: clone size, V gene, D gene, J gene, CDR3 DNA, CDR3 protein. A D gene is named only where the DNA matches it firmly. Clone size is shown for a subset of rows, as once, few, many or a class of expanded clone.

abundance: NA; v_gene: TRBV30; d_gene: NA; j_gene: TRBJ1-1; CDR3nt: TGTGCCTGGATTACGGACAGAGGGAACACTGAAGCTTTCTTT; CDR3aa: CAWITDRGNTEAFF
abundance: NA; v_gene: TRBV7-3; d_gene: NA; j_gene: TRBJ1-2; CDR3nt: TGTGCCAGCAGGCCCGGGGGGGCCTATGGCTACACCTTC; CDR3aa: CASRPGGAYGYTF
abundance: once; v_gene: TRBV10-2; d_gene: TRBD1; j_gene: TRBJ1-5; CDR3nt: TGCGCCACCCTGGACAGGGGGCAGCCCCAGCATTTT; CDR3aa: CATLDRGQPQHF
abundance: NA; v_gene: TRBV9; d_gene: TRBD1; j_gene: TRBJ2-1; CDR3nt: TGTGCCAGCAGTGGGACAGCTGTCTTCGCGTCCAATGAGCAGTTCTTC; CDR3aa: CASSGTAVFASNEQFF
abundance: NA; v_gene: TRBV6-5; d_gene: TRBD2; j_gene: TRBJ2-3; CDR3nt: TGTGCCAGCAGTTACGGTAGCGGGACGAACACAGATACGCAGTATTTT; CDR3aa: CASSYGSGTNTDTQYF
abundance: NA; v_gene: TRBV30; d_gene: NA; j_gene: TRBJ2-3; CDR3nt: TGTGCCTGGAGCGAAGGAGGTGGGAGCCCAGATACGCAGTATTTT; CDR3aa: CAWSEGGGSPDTQYF
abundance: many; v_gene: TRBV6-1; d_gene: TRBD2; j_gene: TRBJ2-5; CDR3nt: TGTGCCAGCAGTGAAACCCTAGCGGGGGGGGAAGAGACCCAGTACTTC; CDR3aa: CASSETLAGGEETQYF
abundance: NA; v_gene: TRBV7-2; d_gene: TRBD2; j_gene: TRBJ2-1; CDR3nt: TGTGCCAGCAGCCCCAGGGGACTAGCGGGAGTTGGAGAGCAGTTCTTC; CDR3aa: CASSPRGLAGVGEQFF
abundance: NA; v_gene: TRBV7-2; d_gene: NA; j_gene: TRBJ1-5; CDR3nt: TGTGCCAGCAGCCGCCAAGAGAATCAGCCCCAGCATTTT; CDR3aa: CASSRQENQPQHF
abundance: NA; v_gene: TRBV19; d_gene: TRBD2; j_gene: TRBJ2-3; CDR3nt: TGTGCCAGTAGTATAGGCAGCGGGGGCAGCACAGATACGCAGTATTTT; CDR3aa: CASSIGSGGSTDTQYF
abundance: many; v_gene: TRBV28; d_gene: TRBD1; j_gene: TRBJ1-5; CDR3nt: TGTGCCAGCAGTTTGATGACAGGGAGCAATCAGCCCCAGCATTTT; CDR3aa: CASSLMTGSNQPQHF
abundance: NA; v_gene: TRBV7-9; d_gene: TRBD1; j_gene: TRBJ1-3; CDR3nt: TGTGCCAGCAGCTTCATCGGGACAGAAGGAAACACCATATATTTT; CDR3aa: CASSFIGTEGNTIYF
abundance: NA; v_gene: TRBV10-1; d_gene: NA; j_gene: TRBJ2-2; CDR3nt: TGCGCCAGCAGTGAGAGGGGAACCGGGGAGCTGTTTTTT; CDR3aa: CASSERGTGELFF
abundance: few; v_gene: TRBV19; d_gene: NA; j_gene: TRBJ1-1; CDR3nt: TGTGCCAGTAGTATGGGGGGTCACACTGAAGCTTTCTTT; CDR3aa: CASSMGGHTEAFF
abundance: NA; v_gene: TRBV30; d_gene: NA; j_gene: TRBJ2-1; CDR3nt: TGTGCCTGGAGTGCTTCTGTTAGGGGTGAGCAGTTCTTC; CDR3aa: CAWSASVRGEQFF
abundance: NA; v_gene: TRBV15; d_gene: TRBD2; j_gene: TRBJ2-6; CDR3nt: TGTGCCACCAGCAGAGGCCCCGGGGGGTCCTCTGGGGCCAACGTCCTGACTTTC; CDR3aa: CATSRGPGGSSGANVLTF
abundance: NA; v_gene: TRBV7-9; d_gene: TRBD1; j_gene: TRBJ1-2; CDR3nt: TGTGCCAGCAGCCCTACAGGGGTAGGAGGCTACACCTTC; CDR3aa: CASSPTGVGGYTF
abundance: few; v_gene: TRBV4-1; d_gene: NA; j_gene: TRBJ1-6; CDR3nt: TGCGCCAGCAGCCAAGCTCCGGGCGGGGGAGCTCAGGCGAATTCACCCCTCCACTTT; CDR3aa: CASSQAPGGGAQANSPLHF
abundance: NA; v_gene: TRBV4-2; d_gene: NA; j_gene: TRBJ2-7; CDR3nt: TGTGCCAGCAGCCAAGGGACAGTCGATTCCTACGAGCAGTACTTC; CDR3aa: CASSQGTVDSYEQYF
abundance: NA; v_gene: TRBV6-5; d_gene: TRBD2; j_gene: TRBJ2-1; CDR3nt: TGTGCCAGCGGTGCCAGCGGGAGGAGGAATGAGCAGTTCTTC; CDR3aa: CASGASGRRNEQFF
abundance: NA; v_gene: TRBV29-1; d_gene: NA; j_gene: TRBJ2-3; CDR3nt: TGCAGCGTTGAACCCCTAACAGATACGCAGTATTTT; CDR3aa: CSVEPLTDTQYF
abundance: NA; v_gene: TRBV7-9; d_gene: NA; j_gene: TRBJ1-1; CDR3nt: TGTGCCAGCAACGAACATGTGAACACTGAAGCTTTCTTT; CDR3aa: CASNEHVNTEAFF
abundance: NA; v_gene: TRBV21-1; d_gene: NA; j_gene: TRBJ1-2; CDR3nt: TGTGCCAGCAGCAAAGAGCTCACTAACTATGGCTACACCTTC; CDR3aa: CASSKELTNYGYTF
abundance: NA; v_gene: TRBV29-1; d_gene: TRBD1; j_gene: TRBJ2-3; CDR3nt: TGCAGCGTAGATTCGACAGGGGGCAACACAGATACGCAGTATTTT; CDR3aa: CSVDSTGGNTDTQYF
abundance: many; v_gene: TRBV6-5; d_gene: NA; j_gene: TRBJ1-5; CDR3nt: TGTGCCAGCAGTTACACACGGACAGAAATTAATCAGCCCCAGCATTTT; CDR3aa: CASSYTRTEINQPQHF
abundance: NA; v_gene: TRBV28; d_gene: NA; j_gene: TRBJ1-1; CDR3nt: TGTGCCAGCAGTAGGGGAAGAAGCACTGAAGCTTTCTTT; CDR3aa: CASSRGRSTEAFF
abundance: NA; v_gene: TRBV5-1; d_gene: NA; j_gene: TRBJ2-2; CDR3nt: TGCGCCAGCAGCCCAGGAGCGGGTATCAACACCGGGGAGCTGTTTTTT; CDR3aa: CASSPGAGINTGELFF
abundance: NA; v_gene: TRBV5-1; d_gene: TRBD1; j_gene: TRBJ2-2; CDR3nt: TGCGCCAGCAGCTCGACAGGGGCGGCCGGGGAGCTGTTTTTT; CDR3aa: CASSSTGAAGELFF
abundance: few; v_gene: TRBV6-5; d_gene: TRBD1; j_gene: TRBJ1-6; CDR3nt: TGTGCCAGCAGTTACTCGAAACGAGGGGGCGATTCACCCCTCCACTTT; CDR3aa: CASSYSKRGGDSPLHF
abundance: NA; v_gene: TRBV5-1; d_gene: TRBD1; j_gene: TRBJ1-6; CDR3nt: TGCGCCAGCAGCTTGGCCAGGGGGCAGGGCGATTCACCCCTCCACTTT; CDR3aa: CASSLARGQGDSPLHF
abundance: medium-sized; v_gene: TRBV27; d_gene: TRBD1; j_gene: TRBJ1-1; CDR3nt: TGTGCCAGCAGTTCAACCTTGACAGGGGGTAACACTGAAGCTTTCTTT; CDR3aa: CASSSTLTGGNTEAFF
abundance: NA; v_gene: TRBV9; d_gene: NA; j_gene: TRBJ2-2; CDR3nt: TGTGCCAGCAGCCCTCTGGGGCTAGCGTCCGGGGAGCTGTTTTTT; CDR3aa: CASSPLGLASGELFF
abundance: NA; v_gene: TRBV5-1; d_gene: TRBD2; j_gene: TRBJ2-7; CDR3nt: TGCGCCAGCAGCCCGTCAGGTAGCGGGGTATCATACGAGCAGTACTTC; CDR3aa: CASSPSGSGVSYEQYF
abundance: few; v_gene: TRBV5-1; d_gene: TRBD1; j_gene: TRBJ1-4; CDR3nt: TGCGCCACAAAGACAGGGGGCGCCGGTTGGGAAAAACTGTTTTTT; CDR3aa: CATKTGGAGWEKLFF
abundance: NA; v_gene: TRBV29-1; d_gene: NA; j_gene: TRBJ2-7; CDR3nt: TGCAGCGTTGAAGATGGGGCAGGGATGCCCTACGAGCAGTACTTC; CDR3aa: CSVEDGAGMPYEQYF
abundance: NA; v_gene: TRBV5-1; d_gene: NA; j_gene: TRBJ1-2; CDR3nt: TGCGCCAGCAGCTTGAGAGGCAACTATGGCTACACCTTC; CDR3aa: CASSLRGNYGYTF
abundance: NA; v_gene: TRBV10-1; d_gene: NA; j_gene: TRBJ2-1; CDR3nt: TGCGCCAGCAGTCCCACGGGGAGCGGGCCCTACAATGAGCAGTTCTTC; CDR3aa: CASSPTGSGPYNEQFF
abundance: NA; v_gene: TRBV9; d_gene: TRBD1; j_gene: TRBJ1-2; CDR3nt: TGTGCCAGCACCAAAAAGGGGGCAGGCATTAACTATGGCTACACCTTC; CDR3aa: CASTKKGAGINYGYTF
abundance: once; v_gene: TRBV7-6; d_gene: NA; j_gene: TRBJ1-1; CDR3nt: TGTGCCAGCACTCTTACAGGGATGAACACTGAAGCTTTCTTT; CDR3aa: CASTLTGMNTEAFF
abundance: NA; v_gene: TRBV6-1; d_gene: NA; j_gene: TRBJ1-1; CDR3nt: TGTGCCAGCAGTACCAGGGCCCAAGATACTGAAGCTTTCTTT; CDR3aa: CASSTRAQDTEAFF
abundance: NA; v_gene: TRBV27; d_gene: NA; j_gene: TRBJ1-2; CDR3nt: TGTGCCAGCAGTTTAATATCAGGCTTTGGGGGCTACACCTTC; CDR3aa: CASSLISGFGGYTF
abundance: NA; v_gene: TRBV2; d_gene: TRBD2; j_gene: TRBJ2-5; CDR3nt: TGTGCCAGCAGGGGTACTAGCGGGAGAATGGGGACCCAGTACTTC; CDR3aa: CASRGTSGRMGTQYF
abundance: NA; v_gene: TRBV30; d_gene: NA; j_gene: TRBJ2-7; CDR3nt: TGTGCCTGGAGTGTACCTGGGGGGTACGAGCAGTACTTC; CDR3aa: CAWSVPGGYEQYF
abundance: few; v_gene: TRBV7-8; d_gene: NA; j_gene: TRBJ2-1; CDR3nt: TGTGCCAGCACCAAGGGGGCGGGGTCAGGATACAATGAGCAGTTCTTC; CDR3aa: CASTKGAGSGYNEQFF
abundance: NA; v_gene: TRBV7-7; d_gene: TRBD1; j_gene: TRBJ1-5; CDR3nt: TGTGCCAGCAGCTTAGATGTGTTTGGGACAGCTAGCAATCAGCCCCAGCATTTT; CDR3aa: CASSLDVFGTASNQPQHF
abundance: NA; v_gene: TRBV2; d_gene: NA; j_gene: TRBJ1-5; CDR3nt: TGTGCCAGCAGTAGCGGGGGGGGGAAGAATTACAATCAGCCCCAGCATTTT; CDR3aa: CASSSGGGKNYNQPQHF
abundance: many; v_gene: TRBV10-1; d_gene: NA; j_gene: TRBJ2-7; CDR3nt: TGCGCCAGCGGAACTAGCCTCTACGAGCAGTACTTC; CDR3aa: CASGTSLYEQYF
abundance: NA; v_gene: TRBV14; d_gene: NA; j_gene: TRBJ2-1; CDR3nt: TGTGCCAGCAGCCAGGGGGTGACAGGCCTTTACAGTGAGCAGTTCTTC; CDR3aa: CASSQGVTGLYSEQFF
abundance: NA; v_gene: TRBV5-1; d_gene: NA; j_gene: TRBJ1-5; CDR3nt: TGCGCCAGCGGTCCCGGGGGGCAAGGTCAGCCCCAGCATTTT; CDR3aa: CASGPGGQGQPQHF
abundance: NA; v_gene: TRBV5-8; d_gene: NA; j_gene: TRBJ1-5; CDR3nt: TGTGCCAGCAGCTTCTCCCCCAATCAGCCCCAGCATTTT; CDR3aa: CASSFSPNQPQHF
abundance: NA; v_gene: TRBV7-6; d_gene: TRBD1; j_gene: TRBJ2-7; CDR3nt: TGTGCCAGCAGCTCGACAGGGGGGGGCTACGAGCAGTACTTC; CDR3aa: CASSSTGGGYEQYF
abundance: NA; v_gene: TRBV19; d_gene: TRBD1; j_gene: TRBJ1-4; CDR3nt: TGTGCCAGTAAAAGGAGGACAGGGAGTAACGAAAAACTGTTTTTT; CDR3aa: CASKRRTGSNEKLFF
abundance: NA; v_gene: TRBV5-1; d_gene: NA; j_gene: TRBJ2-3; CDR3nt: TGCGCCAGCAGCACATCAGATACGCAGTATTTT; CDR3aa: CASSTSDTQYF
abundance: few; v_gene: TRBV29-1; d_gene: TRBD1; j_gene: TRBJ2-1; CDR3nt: TGCAGCGTTGAGGCTGACAGGGACAATGAGCAGTTCTTC; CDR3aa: CSVEADRDNEQFF